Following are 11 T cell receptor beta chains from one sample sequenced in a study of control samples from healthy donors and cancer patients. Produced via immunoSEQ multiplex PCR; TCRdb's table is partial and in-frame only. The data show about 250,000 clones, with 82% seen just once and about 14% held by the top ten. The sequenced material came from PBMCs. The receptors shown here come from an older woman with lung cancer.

CDR3 region: CASRVGLNEQYF. The CDR3 nucleotides are TGTGCCAGCAGGGTCGGGTTAAACGAGCAGTACTTC. The chain joins TRBV28 to TRBJ2-7; D is undetermined. The CDR3 totals 12 residues. CDR1 is MDHEN, CDR2 SYDVKM, per germline. The V and J ends lost 6 bases and 5 bases respectively, with 11 bases between them.

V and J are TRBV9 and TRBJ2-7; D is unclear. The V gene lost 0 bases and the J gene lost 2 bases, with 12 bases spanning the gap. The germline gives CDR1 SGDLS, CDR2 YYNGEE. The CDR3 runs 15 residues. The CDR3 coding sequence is TGTGCCAGCAGCGTAGGCGCGCGGCAGACCTACGAGCAGTACTTC. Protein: CASSVGARQTYEQYF. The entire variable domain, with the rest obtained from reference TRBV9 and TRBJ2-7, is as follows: DSGVTQTPKHLITATGQRVTLRCSPRSGDLSVYWYQQSLDQGLQFLIQYYNGEERAKGNILERFSAQQFPDLHSELNLSSLELGDSALYFCASSVGARQTYEQYFGPGTRLTVT.

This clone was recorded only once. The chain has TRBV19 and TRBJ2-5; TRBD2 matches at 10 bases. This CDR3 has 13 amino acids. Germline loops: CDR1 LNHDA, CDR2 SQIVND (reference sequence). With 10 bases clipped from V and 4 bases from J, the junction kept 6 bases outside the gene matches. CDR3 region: CANQRGGRETQYF. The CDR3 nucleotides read TGTGCCAACCAGCGGGGGGGCCGAGAGACCCAGTACTTC.

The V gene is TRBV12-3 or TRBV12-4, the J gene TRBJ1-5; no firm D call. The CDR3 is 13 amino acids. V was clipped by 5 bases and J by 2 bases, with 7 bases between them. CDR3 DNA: TGTGCCAGCAGTCCCCAGGGCAATCAGCCCCAGCATTTT. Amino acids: CASSPQGNQPQHF.

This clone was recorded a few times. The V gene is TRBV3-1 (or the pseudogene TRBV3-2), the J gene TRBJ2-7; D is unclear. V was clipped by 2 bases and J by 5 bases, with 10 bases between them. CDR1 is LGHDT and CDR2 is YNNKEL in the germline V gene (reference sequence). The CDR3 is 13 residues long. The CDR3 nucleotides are TGTGCCAGCAGCCAAAAGACCTCAAACGAGCAGTACTTC. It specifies CASSQKTSNEQYF.

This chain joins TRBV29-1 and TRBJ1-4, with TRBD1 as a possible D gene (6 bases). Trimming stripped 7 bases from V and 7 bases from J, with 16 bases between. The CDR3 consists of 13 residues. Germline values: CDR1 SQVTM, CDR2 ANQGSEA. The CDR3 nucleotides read TGCAGCGCCTCGACAGGTTCGGGTGAAAAACTGTTTTTT. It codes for CSASTGSGEKLFF. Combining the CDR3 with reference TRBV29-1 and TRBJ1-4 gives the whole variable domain SAVISQKPSRDICQRGTSLTIQCQVDSQVTMMFWYRQQPGQSLTLIATANQGSEATYESGFVIDKFPISRPNLTFSTLTVSNMSPEDSSIYLCSASTGSGEKLFFGSGTQLSVL.

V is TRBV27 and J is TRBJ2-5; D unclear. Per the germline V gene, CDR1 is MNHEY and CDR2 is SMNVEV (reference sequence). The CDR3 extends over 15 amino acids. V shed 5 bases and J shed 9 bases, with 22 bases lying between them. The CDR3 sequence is CASSNDPPHIVAQYF. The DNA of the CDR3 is TGTGCCAGCAGTAATGACCCGCCCCATATTGTCGCCCAGTACTTC.

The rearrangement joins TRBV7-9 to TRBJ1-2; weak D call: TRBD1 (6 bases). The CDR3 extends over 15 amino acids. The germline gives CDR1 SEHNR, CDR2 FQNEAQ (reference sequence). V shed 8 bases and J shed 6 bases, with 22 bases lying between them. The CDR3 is CASLSQGGVRDGYTF. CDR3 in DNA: TGTGCCAGCCTGTCACAGGGAGGGGTAAGAGATGGCTACACCTTC. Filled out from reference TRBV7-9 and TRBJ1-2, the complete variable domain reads DTGVSQNPRHKITKRGQNVTFRCDPISEHNRLYWYRQTLGQGPEFLTYFQNEAQLEKSRLLSDRFSAERPKGSFSTLEIQRTEQGDSAMYLCASLSQGGVRDGYTFGSGTRLTVV.

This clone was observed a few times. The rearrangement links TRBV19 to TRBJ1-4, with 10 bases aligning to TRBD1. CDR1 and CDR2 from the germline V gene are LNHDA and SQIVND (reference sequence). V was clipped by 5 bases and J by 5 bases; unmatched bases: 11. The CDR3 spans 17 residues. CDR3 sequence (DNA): TGTGCCAGTAGTCCATCTGGCCCGGACAGGGGGAATGAAAAACTGTTTTTT. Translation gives CASSPSGPDRGNEKLFF. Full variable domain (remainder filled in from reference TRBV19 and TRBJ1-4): DGGITQSPKYLFRKEGQNVTLSCEQNLNHDAMYWYRQDPGQGLRLIYYSQIVNDFQKGDIAEGYSVSREKKESFPLTVTSAQKNPTAFYLCASSPSGPDRGNEKLFFGSGTQLSVL.

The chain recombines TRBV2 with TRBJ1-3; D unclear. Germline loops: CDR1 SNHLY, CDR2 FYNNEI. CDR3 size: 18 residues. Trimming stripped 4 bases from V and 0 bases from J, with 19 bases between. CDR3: CASSVMGSLPGSGNTIYF. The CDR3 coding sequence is TGTGCCAGCAGTGTGATGGGCAGCCTCCCGGGCTCTGGAAACACCATATATTTT.

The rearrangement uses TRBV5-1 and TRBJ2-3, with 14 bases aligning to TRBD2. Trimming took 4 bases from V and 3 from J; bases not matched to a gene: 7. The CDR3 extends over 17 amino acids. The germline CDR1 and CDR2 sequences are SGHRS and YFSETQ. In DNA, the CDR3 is TGCGCCAGCAGCCTACAGACTAGCGGGAGGGGGACAGATACGCAGTATTTT. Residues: CASSLQTSGRGTDTQYF.